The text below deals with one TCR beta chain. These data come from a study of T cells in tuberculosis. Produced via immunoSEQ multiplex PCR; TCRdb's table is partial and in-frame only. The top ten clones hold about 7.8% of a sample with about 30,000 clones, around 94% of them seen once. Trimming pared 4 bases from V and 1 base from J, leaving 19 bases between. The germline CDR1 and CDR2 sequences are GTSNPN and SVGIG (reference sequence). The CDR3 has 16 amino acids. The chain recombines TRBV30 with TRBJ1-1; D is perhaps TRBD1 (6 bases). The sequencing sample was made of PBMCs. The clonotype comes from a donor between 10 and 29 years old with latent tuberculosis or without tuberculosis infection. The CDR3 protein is CAWTRPQGTPNTEAFF. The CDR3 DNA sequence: TGTGCCTGGACCCGCCCGCAAGGGACACCGAACACTGAAGCTTTCTTT.